The rows below give T cell receptor beta chains drawn from one sample of a study of cytotoxic CD8 clonotypes in ibrutinib-treated CLL. Produced via immunoSEQ multiplex PCR; TCRdb's table is partial and in-frame only. The table lists approximately 150,000 clones, about 88% of them singletons. Sequenced here: PBMCs, sampled at disease progression, from a patient treated with ibrutinib. The receptors here all came from a human donor with chronic lymphocytic leukemia. CDR3s include the opening cysteine and the closing phenylalanine or tryptophan. Each record gives: J gene, V gene, CDR3 length, D gene, clone size, CDR3 DNA, CDR3 protein. A D gene is named only where the DNA matches it firmly. Clone size is shown for a subset of rows, as once, few, many or a class of expanded clone.

>TRBJ1-4|TRBV7-9|15|NA|NA
TGTGCCAGCAGCCTAATGAGGCGGCCTGATGAAAAACTGTTTTTT
CASSLMRRPDEKLFF
>TRBJ2-1|TRBV2|11|NA|NA
TGTGCCAGCAGTGAGGTGAATGAGCAGTTCTTC
CASSEVNEQFF
>TRBJ2-3|TRBV5-1|16|NA|NA
TGCGCCAGCAGCGTCCTCAGAGATTCTAGCACAGATACGCAGTATTTT
CASSVLRDSSTDTQYF
>TRBJ2-3|TRBV18|14|NA|NA
TGTGCCAGCTCCCGACGGGGTTCCACAGATACGCAGTATTTT
CASSRRGSTDTQYF
>TRBJ2-1|TRBV9|15|TRBD2|NA
TGTGCCAGCAGCGTAGCCAGCGGGGCCTACAATGAGCAGTTCTTC
CASSVASGAYNEQFF
>TRBJ1-2|TRBV6-5|16|TRBD1|NA
TGTGCCAGCAGTTACTGGGACAGGTCAAGGCTCTATGGCTACACCTTC
CASSYWDRSRLYGYTF
>TRBJ1-2|TRBV5-1|13|NA|NA
TGCGCCAGCAGCCCCGAAACCGTCTATGGCTACACCTTC
CASSPETVYGYTF
>TRBJ2-1|TRBV15|16|NA|NA
TGTGCCACCAGCAGAGATCGGCACTTAACTGGCAATGAGCAGTTCTTC
CATSRDRHLTGNEQFF
>TRBJ2-7|TRBV5-4|16|NA|NA
TGTGCCAGCAGCTTTTCTGAACCGGGACATTTCTACGAGCAGTACTTC
CASSFSEPGHFYEQYF
>TRBJ2-1|TRBV6-5|16|NA|NA
TGTGCCAGCAGTTACTTGGGGGACGGCGGGCTCAATGAGCAGTTCTTC
CASSYLGDGGLNEQFF
>TRBJ2-7|TRBV6-5|15|TRBD2|NA
TGTGCCAGCAGCCGGACTAGCTCTTTTTCCCACGAGCAGTACTTC
CASSRTSSFSHEQYF
>TRBJ2-4|TRBV15|15|NA|NA
TGTGCCACTCGGGGTGGGGAACTAGCCAAAAACATTCAGTACTTC
CATRGGELAKNIQYF
>TRBJ2-2|TRBV5-1|16|NA|NA
TGCGCCAGCAGCTTGGTTGCGTCTGGGAACACCGGGGAGCTGTTTTTT
CASSLVASGNTGELFF
>TRBJ1-5|TRBV9|14|NA|NA
TGTGCCAGCAGCGAACAGGATAGCAATCAGCCCCAGCATTTT
CASSEQDSNQPQHF
>TRBJ1-1|TRBV6-1|13|NA|NA
TGTGCCAGCAGTGAACGTCAGGGTCGGGACGCTTTCTTT
CASSERQGRDAFF
>TRBJ2-7|TRBV5-1|15|NA|once
TGCGCCAGCAGCGTGACGGCAGGAAGCTCCTACGAGCAGTACTTC
CASSVTAGSSYEQYF
>TRBJ1-5|TRBV5-8|16|NA|once
TGTGCCAGCAGCTCCTTGGGTACAGTTACCAATCAGCCCCAGCATTTT
CASSSLGTVTNQPQHF
>TRBJ1-3|TRBV29-1|17|NA|NA
TGCAGCGTTGAAGATACTAGTGACATAAGCTCTGGAAACACCATATATTTT
CSVEDTSDISSGNTIYF
>TRBJ2-3|TRBV5-6|14|NA|NA
TGTGCCAGCAGCTCTACGGGGGGCACAGATACGCAGTATTTT
CASSSTGGTDTQYF
>TRBJ2-7|TRBV5-1|15|NA|NA
TGCGCCAGCAGCCGGGGACGGGGGGCGGGCCACGAGCAGTACTTC
CASSRGRGAGHEQYF
>TRBJ1-1|TRBV25-1|15|TRBD1|NA
TGTGCCAGCAGTGAGGCCGGGACAGGGGACACTGAAGCTTTCTTT
CASSEAGTGDTEAFF
>TRBJ2-7|TRBV18|16|TRBD2|NA
TGTGCCAGCTCACCGGCCCCGCGGGAGGCAACCTACGAGCAGTACTTC
CASSPAPREATYEQYF
>TRBJ2-7|TRBV6-5|14|NA|NA
TGTGCCAGCAGTTACTCTAGGGACCGATACGAGCAGTACTTC
CASSYSRDRYEQYF
>TRBJ2-7|TRBV7-3|13|NA|NA
TGTGCCAGCAGCCGGGACTTATCCTACGAGCAGTACTTC
CASSRDLSYEQYF
>TRBJ1-1|TRBV7-3|17|TRBD1|NA
TGTGCCAGCAGCTCCACTACGGGACAGGTACTGAACACTGAAGCTTTCTTT
CASSSTTGQVLNTEAFF
>TRBJ1-3|TRBV7-2|14|NA|NA
TGTGCCAGCAGCTTTTCCCCCCCTGGAAACACCATATATTTT
CASSFSPPGNTIYF
>TRBJ2-1|TRBV27|13|TRBD2|NA
TGTGCCAGCAGTTTTAGCGGGAGGGGTGAGCAGTTCTTC
CASSFSGRGEQFF
>TRBJ1-1|TRBV7-6|15|NA|NA
TGTGCCAGCAGCCCCGAAGTTCAAGGACGAGGTTATGCTTTCTTT
CASSPEVQGRGYAFF
>TRBJ2-7|TRBV6-6|15|TRBD2|once
TGTGCCAGCAGTTACTCCGGACTAGCGGGTCAGGAGCAGTACTTC
CASSYSGLAGQEQYF
>TRBJ1-2|TRBV2|15|TRBD1|NA
TGTGCCAGCAGTCCCGAAGTGGACAGGGCCTATGGCTACACCTTC
CASSPEVDRAYGYTF
>TRBJ2-1|TRBV5-1|15|NA|NA
TGCGCCAGCAGCTTGTGGCAGGGGATCAACAATGAGCAGTTCTTC
CASSLWQGINNEQFF
>TRBJ2-7|TRBV7-6|17|NA|NA
TGTGCCAGCAGCTTAGTGCCGTCGTCCGGGGATAGGGGCGAGCAGTACTTC
CASSLVPSSGDRGEQYF